This T cell receptor (beta chain) was obtained from a study of cytomegalovirus exposure and HLA in healthy donors. Per the germline V gene, CDR1 is LNHDA and CDR2 is SQIVND (reference sequence). Trimming shortened V by 5 bases and J by 4 bases, and 16 bases separated the two germline ends. This CDR3 is 15 amino acids long. About this clone: Its antigen remains unknown.

General study points: Later analysis showed TCR association rates varying by HLA locus, highest for DRB1 and lowest for HLA-C. Most subjects' HLA-A and HLA-B alleles were reportedly predicted from TCR beta sequences. Some TCR beta chains (around 160 of them) were listed as cytomegalovirus-associated.

Primers for the PCR totalled 60 Vbeta and 13 Jbeta. Profiled with immunoSEQ multiplex PCR; TCRdb holds only in-frame clones, not every one. Of 150,000 to 200,000 clones detected, 82% appear once; the ten largest clones hold approximately 1.6%. The sequence was obtained from a girl aged 5-17 years in good health and CMV-seropositive. The source material was PBMCs. The chain couples TRBV19 to TRBJ2-3, with TRBD2 as a possible D gene (7 bases). DNA of the CDR3: TGTGCCAGTAGTGGTTTCGCGGGGGCACCAGATACGCAGTATTTT. Translation gives CASSGFAGAPDTQYF.